The clone carrying this T cell receptor (beta chain) was detected ten times or more. Its matching antigen is unknown. The entry originates in a study of T cell repertoires in cytomegalovirus infection. Across the study: Indicated by public TCR beta signatures were CMV infection and matching HLA type. General observations from the study: Cumulated frequencies of public TCR beta families served to identify carriers of CMV plus the relevant HLA. The ex vivo response was dominated by HLA-C-restricted CMV-specific TCR beta clonotypes.

TCRdb used MiXCR to reprocess the reads, holding one entry per CDR3 protein. Among about 400,000 distinct CDR3 sequences listed, roughly 20% were seen once. Germline values: CDR1 SGHVS, CDR2 FQNEAQ. The length of the CDR3 is 15 residues. Losses at the gene ends were 5 bases for V and 8 bases for J; bases not matched to a gene: 10. The chain links TRBV7-8 to TRBJ2-1, with 9 bases identical to TRBD2. Sequencing was carried out using PBMCs. This sequence was found in a human donor in good health (CMV status not recorded). Some clones in this sample may be carry-over from other donors' samples. This chain's CDR3 is CASSPGVAGAHEQFF. In DNA, the CDR3 is TGTGCCAGCAGCCCCGGGGTAGCGGGAGCCCATGAGCAGTTCTTC.